A selection of T cell receptor beta chains follows, all from one sample in a study of vaccination and CD4 T cells after COVID-19. These receptors have no identified antigens. Using its own MiXCR run on the PCR reads, TCRdb lists one record per CDR3 protein. Of about 15,000 distinct CDR3 sequences listed, around 80% are singletons. Specimen: CD4+ T cells from blood, cultured in vitro. The receptors stem from a human donor who had recovered from COVID-19. Both conserved end residues are part of each CDR3. Fields, in order: V gene, D gene, J gene, CDR3 protein, CDR3 DNA. D genes are given only for firm matches.

TRBV7-6	.	TRBJ2-7	CASSLGGPPTYEQYF	TGTGCCAGCAGCTTAGGGGGGCCCCCTACCTACGAGCAGTACTTC
TRBV19	.	TRBJ1-5	CASSIWTHSNQPQHF	TGTGCCAGTAGTATCTGGACGCATAGCAATCAGCCCCAGCATTTT
TRBV5-4	.	TRBJ1-5	CASSVRISREYSNQPQHF	TGTGCCAGCAGCGTAAGAATAAGCAGGGAATATAGCAATCAGCCCCAGCATTTT
TRBV20-1	TRBD2	TRBJ2-3	CSARRITSARTDTQYF	TGCAGTGCTAGAAGAATTACTAGCGCTCGCACAGATACGCAGTATTTT
TRBV6-1	.	TRBJ2-1	CASSMRQLYNEQFF	TGTGCCAGCAGTATGAGGCAGTTATACAATGAGCAGTTCTTC
TRBV20-1	.	TRBJ2-3	CSASLHTTDTQYF	TGCAGTGCTAGTCTTCACACCACAGATACGCAGTATTTT
TRBV11-2	TRBD1	TRBJ1-1	CASTTGAQMNTEAFF	TGTGCCTCTACGACAGGGGCCCAAATGAACACTGAAGCTTTCTTT
TRBV28	.	TRBJ2-5	CASSFLGHQETQYF	TGTGCCAGCAGTTTTTTAGGCCACCAAGAGACCCAGTACTTC
TRBV4-1	.	TRBJ2-2	CASSQGIRGGGTGELFF	TGCGCCAGCAGCCAAGGAATCAGGGGAGGTGGCACCGGGGAGCTGTTTTTT
TRBV19	.	TRBJ1-2	CASIEEGTGYTF	TGTGCCAGTATAGAGGAGGGAACTGGCTACACCTTC
TRBV20-1	.	TRBJ1-5	CSASSRGPGGQPQHF	TGCAGTGCTAGCTCCAGGGGCCCCGGCGGTCAGCCCCAGCATTTT
TRBV20-1	.	TRBJ2-7	CSARQGSIGYEQYF	TGCAGTGCTAGACAGGGGAGTATTGGGTACGAGCAGTACTTC
TRBV7-9	.	TRBJ1-6	CASSSISLKGSPLHF	TGTGCCAGCAGCTCCATTTCCCTCAAGGGCTCACCCCTCCACTTT